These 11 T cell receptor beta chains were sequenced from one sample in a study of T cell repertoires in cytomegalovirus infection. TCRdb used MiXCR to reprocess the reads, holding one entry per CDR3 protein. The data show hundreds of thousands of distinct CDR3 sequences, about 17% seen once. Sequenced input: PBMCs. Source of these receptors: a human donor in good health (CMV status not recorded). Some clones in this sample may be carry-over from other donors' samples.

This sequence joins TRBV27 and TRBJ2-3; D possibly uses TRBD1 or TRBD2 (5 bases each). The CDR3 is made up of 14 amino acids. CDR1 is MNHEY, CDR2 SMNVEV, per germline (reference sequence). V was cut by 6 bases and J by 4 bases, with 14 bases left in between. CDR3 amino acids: CASRTLWGSDTQYF. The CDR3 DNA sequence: TGTGCCAGCAGGACTCTCTGGGGGTCAGATACGCAGTATTTT.

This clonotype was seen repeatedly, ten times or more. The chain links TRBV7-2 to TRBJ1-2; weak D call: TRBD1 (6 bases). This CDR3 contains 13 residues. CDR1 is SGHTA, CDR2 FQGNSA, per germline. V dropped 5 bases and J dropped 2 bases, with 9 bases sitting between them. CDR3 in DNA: TGTGCCAGCAGCCCCAGGGGCAACTATGGCTACACCTTC. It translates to CASSPRGNYGYTF.

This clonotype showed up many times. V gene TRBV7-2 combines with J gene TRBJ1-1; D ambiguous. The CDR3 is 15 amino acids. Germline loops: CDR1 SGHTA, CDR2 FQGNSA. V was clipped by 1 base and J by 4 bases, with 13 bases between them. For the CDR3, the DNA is TGTGCCAGCAGCTTAGTTGGGGTGTCGGGCACTGAAGCTTTCTTT. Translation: CASSLVGVSGTEAFF.

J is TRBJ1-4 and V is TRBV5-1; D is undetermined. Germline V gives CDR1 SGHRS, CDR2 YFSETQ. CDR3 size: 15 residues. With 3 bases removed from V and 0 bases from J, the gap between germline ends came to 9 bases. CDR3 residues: CASSSNPATNEKLFF. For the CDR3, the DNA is TGCGCCAGCAGCTCGAACCCTGCAACTAATGAAAAACTGTTTTTT.

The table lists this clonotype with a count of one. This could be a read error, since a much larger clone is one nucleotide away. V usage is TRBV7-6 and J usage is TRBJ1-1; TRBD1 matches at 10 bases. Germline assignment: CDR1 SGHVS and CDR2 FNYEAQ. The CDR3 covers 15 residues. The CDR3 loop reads CACSSGQGMTTEAFF. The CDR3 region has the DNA TGTGCCTGCAGCTCGGGACAGGGGATGACCACTGAAGCTTTCTTT.

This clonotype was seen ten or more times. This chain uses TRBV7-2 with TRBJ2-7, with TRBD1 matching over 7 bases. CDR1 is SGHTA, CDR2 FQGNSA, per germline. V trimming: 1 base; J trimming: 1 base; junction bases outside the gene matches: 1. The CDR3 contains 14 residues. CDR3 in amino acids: CASSLEGQSYEQYF. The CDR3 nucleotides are TGTGCCAGCAGCTTAGAGGGACAGTCCTACGAGCAGTACTTC.

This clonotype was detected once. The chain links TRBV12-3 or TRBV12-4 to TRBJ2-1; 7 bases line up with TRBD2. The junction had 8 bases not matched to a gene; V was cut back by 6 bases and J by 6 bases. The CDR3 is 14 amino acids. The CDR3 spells CASSPGGAANEQFF. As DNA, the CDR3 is TGTGCCAGCAGCCCGGGGGGAGCGGCCAATGAGCAGTTCTTC.

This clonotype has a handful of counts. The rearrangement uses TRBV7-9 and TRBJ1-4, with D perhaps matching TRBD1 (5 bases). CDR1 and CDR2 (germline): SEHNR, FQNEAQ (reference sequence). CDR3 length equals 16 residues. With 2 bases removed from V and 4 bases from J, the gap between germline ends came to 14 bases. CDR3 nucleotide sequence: TGTGCCAGCAGCTTAAGGGGAGATCGAGTTAATGAAAAACTGTTTTTT. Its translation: CASSLRGDRVNEKLFF.

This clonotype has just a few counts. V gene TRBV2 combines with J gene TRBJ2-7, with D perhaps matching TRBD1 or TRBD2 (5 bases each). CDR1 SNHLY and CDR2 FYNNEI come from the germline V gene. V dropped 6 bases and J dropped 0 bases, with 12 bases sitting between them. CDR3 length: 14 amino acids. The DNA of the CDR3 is TGTGCCAGCAGCGAGGGGACGTACTCCTACGAGCAGTACTTC. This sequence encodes CASSEGTYSYEQYF.

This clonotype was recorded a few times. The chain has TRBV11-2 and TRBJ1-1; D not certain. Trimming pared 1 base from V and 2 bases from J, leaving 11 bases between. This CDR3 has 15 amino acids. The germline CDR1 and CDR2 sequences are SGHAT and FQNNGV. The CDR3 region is CASSLGSWHNTEAFF. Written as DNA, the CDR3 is TGTGCCAGCAGCTTAGGGTCTTGGCATAACACTGAAGCTTTCTTT. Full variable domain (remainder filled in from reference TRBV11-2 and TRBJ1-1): EAGVAQSPRYKIIEKRQSVAFWCNPISGHATLYWYQQILGQGPKLLIQFQNNGVVDDSQLPKDRFSAERLKGVDSTLKIQPAKLEDSAVYLCASSLGSWHNTEAFFGQGTRLTVV.

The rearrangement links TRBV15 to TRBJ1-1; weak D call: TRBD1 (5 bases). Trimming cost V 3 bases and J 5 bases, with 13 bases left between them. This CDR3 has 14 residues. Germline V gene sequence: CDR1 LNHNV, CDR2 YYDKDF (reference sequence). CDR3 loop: CATSRKVGETEAFF. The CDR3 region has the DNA TGTGCCACCAGCAGGAAAGTAGGGGAGACTGAAGCTTTCTTT.